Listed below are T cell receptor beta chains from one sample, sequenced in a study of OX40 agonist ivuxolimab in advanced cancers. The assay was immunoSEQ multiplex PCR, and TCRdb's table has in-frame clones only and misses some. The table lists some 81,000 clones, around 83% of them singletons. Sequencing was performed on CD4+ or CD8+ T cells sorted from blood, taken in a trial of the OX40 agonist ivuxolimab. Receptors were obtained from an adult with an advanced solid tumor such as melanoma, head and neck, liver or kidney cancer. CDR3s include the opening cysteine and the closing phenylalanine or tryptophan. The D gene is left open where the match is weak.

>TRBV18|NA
CASCVDTYAAEAFF
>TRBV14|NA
CASSQPEWGEYDNQPQHF
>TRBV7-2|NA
CASSLGGTDQPQHF
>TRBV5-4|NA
CASTPGGGSSYEQYF
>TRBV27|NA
CASRSGGDTQYF
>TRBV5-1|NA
CASSEVGNRNSPLHF
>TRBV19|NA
CASTREFHQPQHF
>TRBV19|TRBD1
CASSIAPGQGGQPQHF
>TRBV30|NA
CAWSKAQGPSETQYF
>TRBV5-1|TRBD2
CASSLAFLAGLYNEQFF
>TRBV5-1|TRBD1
CASSLGRDRVNTEAFF
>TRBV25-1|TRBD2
CASTVAGADTQYF
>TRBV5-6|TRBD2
CARSWGPLAGVAGELFF
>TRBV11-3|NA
CASSATPVLLGGYNEQFF
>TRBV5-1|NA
CASSEAKDTGAFF
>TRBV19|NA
CASNGHVSGANVLTF
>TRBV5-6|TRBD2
CASSHPGLAGASYEQYF
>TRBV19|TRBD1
CASRATGDIYGYTF
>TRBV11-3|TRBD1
CARRQGSYNEQFF
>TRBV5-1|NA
CASSLGSAGGYTF
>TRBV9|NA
CASSVARGAGNTIYF
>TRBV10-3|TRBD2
CAISDWSFSGNYEQYF
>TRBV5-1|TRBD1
CASSRAGQDPDTQYF
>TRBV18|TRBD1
CASSPFDRGISYEQYF
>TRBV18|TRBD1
CASSPQGAGNTEAFF
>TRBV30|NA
CAWSAVDTQYF
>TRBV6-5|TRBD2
CASSYSATSGSAQYF
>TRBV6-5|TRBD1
CASREQGADGYTF
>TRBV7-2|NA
CASRKDSLAMNAEAFF
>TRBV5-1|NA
CASSPDGQDTQYF
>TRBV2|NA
CASSGAGSHQPQHF
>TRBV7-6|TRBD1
CASSTRDRGKETQYF
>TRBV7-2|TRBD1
CASSLVLGQLNTEAFF
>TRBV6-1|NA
CASGRESRMNTEAFF
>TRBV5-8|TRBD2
CASSLGGGYTDTQYF